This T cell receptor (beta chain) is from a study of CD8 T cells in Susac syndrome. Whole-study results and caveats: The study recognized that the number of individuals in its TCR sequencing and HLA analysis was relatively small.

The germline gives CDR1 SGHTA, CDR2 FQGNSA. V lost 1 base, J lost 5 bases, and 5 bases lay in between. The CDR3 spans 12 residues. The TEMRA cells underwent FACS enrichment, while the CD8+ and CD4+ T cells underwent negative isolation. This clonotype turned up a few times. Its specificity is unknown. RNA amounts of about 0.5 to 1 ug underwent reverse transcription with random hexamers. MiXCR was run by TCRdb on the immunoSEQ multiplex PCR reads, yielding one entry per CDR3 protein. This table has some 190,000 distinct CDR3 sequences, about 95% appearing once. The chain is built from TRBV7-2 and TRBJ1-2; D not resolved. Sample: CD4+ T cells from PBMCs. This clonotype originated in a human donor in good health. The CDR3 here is CASSLVTYGYTF. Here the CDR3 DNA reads TGTGCCAGCAGCTTAGTTACTTATGGCTACACCTTC.